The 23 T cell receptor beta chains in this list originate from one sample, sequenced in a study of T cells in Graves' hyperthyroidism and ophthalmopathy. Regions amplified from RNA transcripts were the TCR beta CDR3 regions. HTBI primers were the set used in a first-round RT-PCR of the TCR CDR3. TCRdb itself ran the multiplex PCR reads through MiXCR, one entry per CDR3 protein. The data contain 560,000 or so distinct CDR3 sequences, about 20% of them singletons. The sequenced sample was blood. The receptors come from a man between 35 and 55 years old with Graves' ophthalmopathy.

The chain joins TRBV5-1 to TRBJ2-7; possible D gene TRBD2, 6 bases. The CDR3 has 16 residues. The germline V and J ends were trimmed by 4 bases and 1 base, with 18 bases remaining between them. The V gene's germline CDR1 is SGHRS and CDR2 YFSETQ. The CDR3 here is CASSLWPGTDSYEQYF. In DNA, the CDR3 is TGCGCCAGCAGCCTATGGCCCGGGACTGATTCCTACGAGCAGTACTTC.

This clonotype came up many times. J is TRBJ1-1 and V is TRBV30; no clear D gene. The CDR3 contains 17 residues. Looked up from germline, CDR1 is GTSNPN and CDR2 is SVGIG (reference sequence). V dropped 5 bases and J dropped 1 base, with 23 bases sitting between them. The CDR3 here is CAWEPDGMGIKNTEAFF. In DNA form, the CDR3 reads TGTGCCTGGGAGCCCGATGGTATGGGGATAAAGAACACTGAAGCTTTCTTT.

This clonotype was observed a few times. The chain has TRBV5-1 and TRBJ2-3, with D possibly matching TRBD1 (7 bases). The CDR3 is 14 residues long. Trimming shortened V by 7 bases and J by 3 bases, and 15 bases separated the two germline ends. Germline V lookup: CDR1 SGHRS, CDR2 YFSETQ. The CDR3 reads CASCRQGGTDTQYF. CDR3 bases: TGCGCCAGCTGTAGACAGGGAGGTACAGATACGCAGTATTTT.

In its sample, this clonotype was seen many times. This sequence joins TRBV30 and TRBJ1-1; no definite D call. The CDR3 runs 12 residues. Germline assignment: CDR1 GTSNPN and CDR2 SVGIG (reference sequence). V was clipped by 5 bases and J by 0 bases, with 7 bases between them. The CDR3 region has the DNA TGTGCCTGGCTCTATTTGAACACTGAAGCTTTCTTT. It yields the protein CAWLYLNTEAFF.

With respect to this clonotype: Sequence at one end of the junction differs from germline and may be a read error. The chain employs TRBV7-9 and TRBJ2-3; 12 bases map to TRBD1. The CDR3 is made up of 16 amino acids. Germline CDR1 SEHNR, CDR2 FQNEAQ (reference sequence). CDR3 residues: CANSLLGQGASDTQYF. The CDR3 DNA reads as TGTGCCAACAGCTTATTGGGACAGGGGGCATCTGATACGCAGTATTTT.

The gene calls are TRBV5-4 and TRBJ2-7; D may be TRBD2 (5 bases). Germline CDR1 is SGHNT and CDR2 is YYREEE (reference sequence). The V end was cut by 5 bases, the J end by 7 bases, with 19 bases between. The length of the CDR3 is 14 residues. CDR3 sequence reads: CASSILGPNLEQYF. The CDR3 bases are TGTGCCAGCAGTATACTAGGGCCGAATCTTGAGCAGTACTTC. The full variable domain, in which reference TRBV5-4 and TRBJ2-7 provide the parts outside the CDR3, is ETGVTQSPTHLIKTRGQQVTLRCSSQSGHNTVSWYQQALGQGPQFIFQYYREEENGRGNFPPRFSGLQFPNYSSELNVNALELDDSALYLCASSILGPNLEQYFGPGTRLTVT.

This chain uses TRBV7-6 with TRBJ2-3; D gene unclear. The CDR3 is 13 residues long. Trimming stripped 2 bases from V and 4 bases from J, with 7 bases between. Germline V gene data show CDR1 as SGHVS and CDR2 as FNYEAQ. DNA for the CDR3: TGTGCCAGCAGCTTAAGGCCATCAGATACGCAGTATTTT. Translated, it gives CASSLRPSDTQYF.

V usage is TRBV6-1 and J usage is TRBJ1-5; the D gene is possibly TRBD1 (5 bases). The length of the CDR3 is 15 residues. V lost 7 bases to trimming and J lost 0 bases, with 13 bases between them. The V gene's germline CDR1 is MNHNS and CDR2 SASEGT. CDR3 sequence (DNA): TGTGCCAGCAACGGGAGGGGAATTAGCAATCAGCCCCAGCATTTT. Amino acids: CASNGRGISNQPQHF.

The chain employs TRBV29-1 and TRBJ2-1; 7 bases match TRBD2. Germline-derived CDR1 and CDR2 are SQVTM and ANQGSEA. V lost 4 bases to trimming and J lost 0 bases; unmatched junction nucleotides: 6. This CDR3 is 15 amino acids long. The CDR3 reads CSVVSRGSSYNEQFF. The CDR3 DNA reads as TGCAGCGTTGTTTCCCGCGGGAGCTCCTACAATGAGCAGTTCTTC.

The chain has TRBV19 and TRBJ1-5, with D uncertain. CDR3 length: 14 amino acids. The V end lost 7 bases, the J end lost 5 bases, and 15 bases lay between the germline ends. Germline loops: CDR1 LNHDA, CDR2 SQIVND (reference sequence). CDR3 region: CASTDGSVHQPQHF. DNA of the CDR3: TGTGCCAGTACCGATGGGAGCGTTCATCAGCCCCAGCATTTT.

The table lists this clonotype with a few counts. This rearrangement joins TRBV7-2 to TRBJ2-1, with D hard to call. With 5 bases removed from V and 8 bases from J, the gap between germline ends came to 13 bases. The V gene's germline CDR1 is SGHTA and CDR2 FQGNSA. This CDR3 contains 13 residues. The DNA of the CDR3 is TGTGCCAGCAGCCAACCGGTGTACGATGAGCAGTTCTTC. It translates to CASSQPVYDEQFF.

The CDR3 DNA is TGCAGCGCCGCGGGGGGGGACAGGGCTGGAAACACCATATATTTT. Its translation: CSAAGGDRAGNTIYF. The rearrangement uses TRBV29-1 and TRBJ1-3, with TRBD1 matching over 9 bases. Looked up from germline, CDR1 is SQVTM and CDR2 is ANQGSEA. The CDR3 consists of 15 residues. V lost 7 bases to trimming and J lost 2 bases; unmatched junction nucleotides: 9.

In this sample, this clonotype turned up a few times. The CDR3 coding sequence is TGCGCCAGCAGCTTGGAGGGGGCGCGAAATGGCTACACCTTC. It specifies CASSLEGARNGYTF. J is TRBJ1-2 and V is TRBV5-1; 7 bases are a match to TRBD1. CDR1 SGHRS and CDR2 YFSETQ come from the germline V gene. The CDR3 is made up of 14 amino acids. Trimming at V came to 0 bases and at J to 6 bases, leaving 5 bases not matched to a gene.

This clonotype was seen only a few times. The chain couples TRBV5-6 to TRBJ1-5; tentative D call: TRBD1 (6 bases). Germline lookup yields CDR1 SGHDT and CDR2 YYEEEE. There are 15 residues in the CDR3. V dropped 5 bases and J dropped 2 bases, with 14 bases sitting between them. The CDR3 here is CASSAQGTGNQPQHF. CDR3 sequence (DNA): TGTGCCAGCAGTGCACAGGGAACGGGCAATCAGCCCCAGCATTTT.

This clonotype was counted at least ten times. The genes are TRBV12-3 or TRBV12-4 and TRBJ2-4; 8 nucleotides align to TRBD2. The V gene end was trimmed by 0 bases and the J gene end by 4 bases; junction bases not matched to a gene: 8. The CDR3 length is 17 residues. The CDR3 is CASSLALSGSGKNIQYF. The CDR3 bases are TGTGCCAGCAGTTTAGCGCTAAGCGGGAGTGGTAAAAACATTCAGTACTTC.

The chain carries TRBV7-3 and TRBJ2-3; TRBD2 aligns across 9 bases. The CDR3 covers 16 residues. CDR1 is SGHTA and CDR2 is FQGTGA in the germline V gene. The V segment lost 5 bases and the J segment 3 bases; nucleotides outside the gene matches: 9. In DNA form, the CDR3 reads TGTGCCAGCAGCCTTTGGACTAGCGAGAAAACAGATACGCAGTATTTT. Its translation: CASSLWTSEKTDTQYF.

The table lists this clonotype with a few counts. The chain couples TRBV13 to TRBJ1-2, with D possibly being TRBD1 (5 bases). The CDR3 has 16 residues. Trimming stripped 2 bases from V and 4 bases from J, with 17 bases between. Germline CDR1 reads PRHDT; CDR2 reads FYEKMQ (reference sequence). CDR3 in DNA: TGTGCCAGCAGCTTACTGACAGTCAGACCGCGCTATGGCTACACCTTC. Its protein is CASSLLTVRPRYGYTF.

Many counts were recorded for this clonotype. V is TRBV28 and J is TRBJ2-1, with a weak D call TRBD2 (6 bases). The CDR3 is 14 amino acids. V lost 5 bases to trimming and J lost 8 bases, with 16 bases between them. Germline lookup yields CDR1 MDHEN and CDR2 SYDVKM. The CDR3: CASSLGDSPDEQFF. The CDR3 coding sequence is TGTGCCAGCAGTCTAGGGGACTCCCCAGATGAGCAGTTCTTC.

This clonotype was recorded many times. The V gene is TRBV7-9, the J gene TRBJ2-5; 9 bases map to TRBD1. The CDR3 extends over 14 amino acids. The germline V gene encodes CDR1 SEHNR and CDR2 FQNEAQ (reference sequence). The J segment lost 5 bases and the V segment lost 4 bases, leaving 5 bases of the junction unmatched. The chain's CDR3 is CASSYTGGQETQYF. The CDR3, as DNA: TGTGCCAGCAGCTATACAGGGGGCCAGGAGACCCAGTACTTC.

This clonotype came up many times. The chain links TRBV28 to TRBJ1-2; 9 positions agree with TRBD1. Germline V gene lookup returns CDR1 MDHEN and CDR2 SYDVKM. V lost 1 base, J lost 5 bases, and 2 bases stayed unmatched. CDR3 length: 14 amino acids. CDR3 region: CASSLLGTGYGYTF. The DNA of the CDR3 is TGTGCCAGCAGTTTATTGGGGACAGGGTATGGCTACACCTTC.

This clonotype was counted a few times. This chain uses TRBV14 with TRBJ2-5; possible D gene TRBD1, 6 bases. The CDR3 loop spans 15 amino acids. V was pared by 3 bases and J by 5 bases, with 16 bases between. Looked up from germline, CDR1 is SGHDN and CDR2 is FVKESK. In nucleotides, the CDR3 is TGTGCCAGCAGCCACCCCGGGCCGAGGGGGGAGACCCAGTACTTC. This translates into CASSHPGPRGETQYF. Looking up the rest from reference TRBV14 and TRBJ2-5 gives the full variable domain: EAGVTQFPSHSVIEKGQTVTLRCDPISGHDNLYWYRRVMGKEIKFLLHFVKESKQDESGMPNNRFLAERTGGTYSTLKVQPAELEDSGVYFCASSHPGPRGETQYFGPGTRLLVL.

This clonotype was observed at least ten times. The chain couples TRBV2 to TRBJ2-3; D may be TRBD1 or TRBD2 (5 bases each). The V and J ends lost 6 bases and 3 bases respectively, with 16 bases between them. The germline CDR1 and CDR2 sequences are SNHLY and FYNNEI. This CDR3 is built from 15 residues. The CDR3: CASSLGPTPTDTQYF. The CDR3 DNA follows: TGTGCCAGCAGCCTGGGACCAACCCCAACAGATACGCAGTATTTT.

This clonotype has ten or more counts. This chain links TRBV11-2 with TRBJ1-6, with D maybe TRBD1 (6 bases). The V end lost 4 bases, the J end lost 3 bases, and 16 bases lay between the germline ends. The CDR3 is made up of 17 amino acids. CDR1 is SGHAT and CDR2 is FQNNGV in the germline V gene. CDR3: CASSSRTQGYYNSPLHF. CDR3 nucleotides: TGTGCCAGCAGCTCCCGTACCCAGGGGTACTATAATTCACCCCTCCACTTT.